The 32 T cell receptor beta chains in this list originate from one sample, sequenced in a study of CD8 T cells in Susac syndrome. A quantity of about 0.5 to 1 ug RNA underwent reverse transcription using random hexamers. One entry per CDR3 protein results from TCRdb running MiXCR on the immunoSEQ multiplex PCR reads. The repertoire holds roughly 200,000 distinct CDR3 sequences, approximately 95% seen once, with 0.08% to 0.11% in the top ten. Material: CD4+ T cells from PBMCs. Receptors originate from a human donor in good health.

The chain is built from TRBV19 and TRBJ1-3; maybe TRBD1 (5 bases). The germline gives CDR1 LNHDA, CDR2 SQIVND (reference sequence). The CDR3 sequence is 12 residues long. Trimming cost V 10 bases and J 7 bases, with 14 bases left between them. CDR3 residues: CATARGANTIYF. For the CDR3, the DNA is TGTGCCACCGCCAGAGGGGCGAACACCATATATTTT.

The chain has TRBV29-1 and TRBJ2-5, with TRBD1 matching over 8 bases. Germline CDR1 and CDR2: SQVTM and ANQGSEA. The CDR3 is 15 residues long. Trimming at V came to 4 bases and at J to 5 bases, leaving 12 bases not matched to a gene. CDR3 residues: CSVVDRVWGGETQYF. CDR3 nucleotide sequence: TGCAGCGTTGTGGACAGGGTGTGGGGCGGTGAGACCCAGTACTTC.

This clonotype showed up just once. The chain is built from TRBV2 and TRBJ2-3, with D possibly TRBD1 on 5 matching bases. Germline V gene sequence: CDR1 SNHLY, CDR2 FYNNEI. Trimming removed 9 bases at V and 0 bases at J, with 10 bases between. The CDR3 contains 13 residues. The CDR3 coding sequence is TGTGCCAGTCGACAGTTTAGCACAGATACGCAGTATTTT. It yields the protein CASRQFSTDTQYF.

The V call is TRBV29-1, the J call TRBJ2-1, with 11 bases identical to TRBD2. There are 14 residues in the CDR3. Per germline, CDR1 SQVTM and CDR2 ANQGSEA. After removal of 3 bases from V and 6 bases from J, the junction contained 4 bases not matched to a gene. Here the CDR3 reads CSVEGLAGGNEQFF. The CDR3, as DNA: TGCAGCGTTGAGGGGCTAGCGGGAGGCAATGAGCAGTTCTTC.

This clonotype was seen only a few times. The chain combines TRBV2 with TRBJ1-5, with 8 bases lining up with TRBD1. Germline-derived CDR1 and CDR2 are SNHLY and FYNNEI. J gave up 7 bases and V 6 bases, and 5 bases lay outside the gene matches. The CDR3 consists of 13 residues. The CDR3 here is CASSRTGGQPQHF. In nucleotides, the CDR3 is TGTGCCAGCAGCCGTACAGGGGGGCAGCCCCAGCATTTT.

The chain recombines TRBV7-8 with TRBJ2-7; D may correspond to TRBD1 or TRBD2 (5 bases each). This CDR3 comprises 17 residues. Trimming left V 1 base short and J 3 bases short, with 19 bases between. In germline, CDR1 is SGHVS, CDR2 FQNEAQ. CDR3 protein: CASSLGVLGDPVYEQYF. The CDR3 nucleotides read TGTGCCAGCAGCTTAGGGGTTTTGGGGGACCCCGTCTACGAGCAGTACTTC.

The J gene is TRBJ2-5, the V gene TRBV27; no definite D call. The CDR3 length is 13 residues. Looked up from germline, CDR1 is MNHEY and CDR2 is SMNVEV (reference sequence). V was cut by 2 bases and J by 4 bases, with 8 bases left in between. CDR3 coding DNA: TGTGCCAGCAGTTTAGCGACCGGAGAGACCCAGTACTTC. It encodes CASSLATGETQYF.

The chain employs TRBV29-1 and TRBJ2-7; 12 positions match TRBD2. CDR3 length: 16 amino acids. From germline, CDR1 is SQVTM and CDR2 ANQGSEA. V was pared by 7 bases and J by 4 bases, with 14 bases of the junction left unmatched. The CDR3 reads CSAIHRETSGRYEQYF. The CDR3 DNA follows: TGCAGCGCAATTCACAGGGAGACTAGCGGGAGATACGAGCAGTACTTC.

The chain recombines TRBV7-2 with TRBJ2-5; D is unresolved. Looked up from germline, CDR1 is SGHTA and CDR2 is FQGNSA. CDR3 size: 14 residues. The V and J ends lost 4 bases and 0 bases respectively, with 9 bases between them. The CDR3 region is CASSSNSYQETQYF. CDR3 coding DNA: TGTGCCAGCAGCTCCAACTCGTACCAAGAGACCCAGTACTTC.

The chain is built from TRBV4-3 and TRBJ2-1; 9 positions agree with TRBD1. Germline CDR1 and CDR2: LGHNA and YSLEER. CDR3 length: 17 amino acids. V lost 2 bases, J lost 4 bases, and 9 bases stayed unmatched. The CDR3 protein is CASSQFYRDRDYNEQFF. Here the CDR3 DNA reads TGCGCCAGCAGCCAATTCTACCGGGACAGGGATTACAATGAGCAGTTCTTC.

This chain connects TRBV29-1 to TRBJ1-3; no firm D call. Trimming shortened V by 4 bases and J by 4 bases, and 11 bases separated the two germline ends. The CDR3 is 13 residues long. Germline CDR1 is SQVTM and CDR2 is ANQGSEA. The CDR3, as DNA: TGCAGCGTTGGGATCACCGTCGGAAACACCATATATTTT. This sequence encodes CSVGITVGNTIYF.

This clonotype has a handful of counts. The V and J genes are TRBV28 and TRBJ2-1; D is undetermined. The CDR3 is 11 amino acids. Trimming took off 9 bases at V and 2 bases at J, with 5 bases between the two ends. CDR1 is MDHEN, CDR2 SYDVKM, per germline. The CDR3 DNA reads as TGTGCCAGTCGAACCTACAATGAGCAGTTCTTC. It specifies CASRTYNEQFF.

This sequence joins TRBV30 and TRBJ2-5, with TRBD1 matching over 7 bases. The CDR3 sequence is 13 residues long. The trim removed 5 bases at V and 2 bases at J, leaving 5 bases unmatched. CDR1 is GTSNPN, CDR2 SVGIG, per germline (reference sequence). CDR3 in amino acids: CAWSQGIQETQYF. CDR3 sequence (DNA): TGTGCCTGGTCACAGGGGATACAAGAGACCCAGTACTTC.

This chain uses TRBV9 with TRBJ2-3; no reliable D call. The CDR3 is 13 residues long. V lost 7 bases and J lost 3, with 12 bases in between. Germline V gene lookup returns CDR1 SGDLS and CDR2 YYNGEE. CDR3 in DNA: TGTGCCAGCCAGTTAGGGCCAACAGATACGCAGTATTTT. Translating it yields CASQLGPTDTQYF.

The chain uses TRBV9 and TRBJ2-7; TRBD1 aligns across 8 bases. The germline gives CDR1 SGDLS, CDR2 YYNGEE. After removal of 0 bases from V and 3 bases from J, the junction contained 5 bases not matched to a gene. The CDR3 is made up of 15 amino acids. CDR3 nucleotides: TGTGCCAGCAGCGTAGATTCAGGGGGCATCTACGAGCAGTACTTC. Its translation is CASSVDSGGIYEQYF.

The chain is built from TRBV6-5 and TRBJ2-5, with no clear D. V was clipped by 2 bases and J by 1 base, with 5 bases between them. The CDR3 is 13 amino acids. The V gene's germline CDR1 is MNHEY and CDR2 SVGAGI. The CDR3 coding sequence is TGTGCCAGCAGTTACGTAACCCAAGAGACCCAGTACTTC. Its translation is CASSYVTQETQYF.

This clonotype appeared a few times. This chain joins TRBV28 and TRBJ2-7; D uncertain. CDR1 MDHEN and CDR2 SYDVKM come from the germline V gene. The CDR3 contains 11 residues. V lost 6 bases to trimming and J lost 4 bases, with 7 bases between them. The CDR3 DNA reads TGTGCCAGCAGCCATTATTACGAGCAGTACTTC. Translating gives CASSHYYEQYF.

The CDR3 DNA sequence: TGCAGTGCGGATAGCGGGAGGGCCCACAATGAGCAGTTCTTC. As protein: CSADSGRAHNEQFF. This chain uses TRBV20-1 with TRBJ2-1, with TRBD2 identical over 11 bases. This CDR3 contains 14 residues. V trimming: 6 bases; J trimming: 5 bases; junction bases outside the gene matches: 6. The germline V gene encodes CDR1 DFQATT and CDR2 SNEGSKA (reference sequence).

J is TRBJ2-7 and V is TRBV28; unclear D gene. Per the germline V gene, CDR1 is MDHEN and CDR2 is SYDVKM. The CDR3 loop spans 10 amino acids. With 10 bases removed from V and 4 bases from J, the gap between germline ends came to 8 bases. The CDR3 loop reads CATRLYEQYF. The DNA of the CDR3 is TGTGCCACCCGGTTATACGAGCAGTACTTC.

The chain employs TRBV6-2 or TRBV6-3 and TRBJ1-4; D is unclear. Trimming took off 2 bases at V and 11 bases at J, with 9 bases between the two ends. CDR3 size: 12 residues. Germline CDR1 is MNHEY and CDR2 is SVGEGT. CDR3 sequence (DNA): TGTGCCAGCAGTTACCCCGACGGCAAACTGTTTTTT. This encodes CASSYPDGKLFF.

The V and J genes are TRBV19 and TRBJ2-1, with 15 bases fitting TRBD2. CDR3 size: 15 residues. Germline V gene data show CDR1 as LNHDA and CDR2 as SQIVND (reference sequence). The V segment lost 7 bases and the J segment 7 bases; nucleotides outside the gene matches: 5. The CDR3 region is CASTLGTSGRNEQFF. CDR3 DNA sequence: TGTGCCAGTACCCTTGGGACTAGCGGGAGGAATGAGCAGTTCTTC.

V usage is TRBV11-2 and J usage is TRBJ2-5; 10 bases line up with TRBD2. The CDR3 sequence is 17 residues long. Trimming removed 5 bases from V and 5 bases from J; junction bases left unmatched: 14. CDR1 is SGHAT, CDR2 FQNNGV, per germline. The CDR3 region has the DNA TGTGCCAGCAGCCAGACCGGGGTAGCGGGAGGACGGGAGACCCAGTACTTC. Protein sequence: CASSQTGVAGGRETQYF. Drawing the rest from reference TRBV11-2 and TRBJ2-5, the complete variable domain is EAGVAQSPRYKIIEKRQSVAFWCNPISGHATLYWYQQILGQGPKLLIQFQNNGVVDDSQLPKDRFSAERLKGVDSTLKIQPAKLEDSAVYLCASSQTGVAGGRETQYFGPGTRLLVL.

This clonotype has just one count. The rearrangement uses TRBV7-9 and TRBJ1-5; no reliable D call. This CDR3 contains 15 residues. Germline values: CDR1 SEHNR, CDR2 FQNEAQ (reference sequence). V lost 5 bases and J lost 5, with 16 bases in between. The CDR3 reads CASSAQAGLDQPQHF. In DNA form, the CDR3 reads TGTGCCAGCAGCGCCCAGGCTGGACTAGATCAGCCCCAGCATTTT.

The CDR3 nucleotides read TGCAGTGCTAGAGGATGGGGGACGGGACAGCCCTACGAGCAGTACTTC. This gives the protein CSARGWGTGQPYEQYF. This chain uses TRBV20-1 with TRBJ2-7, with 7 bases identical to TRBD1. V shed 1 base, J shed 2 bases, and the junction held 11 bases outside the gene matches. The CDR3 totals 16 residues. Germline V lookup: CDR1 DFQATT, CDR2 SNEGSKA (reference sequence).

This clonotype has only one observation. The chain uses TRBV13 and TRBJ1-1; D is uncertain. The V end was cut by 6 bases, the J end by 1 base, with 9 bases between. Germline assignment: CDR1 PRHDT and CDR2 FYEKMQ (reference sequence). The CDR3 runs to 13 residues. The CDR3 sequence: CASSSTQNTEAFF. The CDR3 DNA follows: TGTGCCAGCAGTTCAACACAGAACACTGAAGCTTTCTTT.

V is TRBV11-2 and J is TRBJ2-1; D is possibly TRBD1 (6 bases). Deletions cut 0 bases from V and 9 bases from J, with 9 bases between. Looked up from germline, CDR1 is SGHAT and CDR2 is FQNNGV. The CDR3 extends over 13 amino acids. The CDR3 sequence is CASSLDRGSEQFF. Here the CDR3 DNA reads TGTGCCAGCAGCTTAGACAGGGGAAGTGAGCAGTTCTTC. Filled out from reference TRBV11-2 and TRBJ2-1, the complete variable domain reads EAGVAQSPRYKIIEKRQSVAFWCNPISGHATLYWYQQILGQGPKLLIQFQNNGVVDDSQLPKDRFSAERLKGVDSTLKIQPAKLEDSAVYLCASSLDRGSEQFFGPGTRLTVL.

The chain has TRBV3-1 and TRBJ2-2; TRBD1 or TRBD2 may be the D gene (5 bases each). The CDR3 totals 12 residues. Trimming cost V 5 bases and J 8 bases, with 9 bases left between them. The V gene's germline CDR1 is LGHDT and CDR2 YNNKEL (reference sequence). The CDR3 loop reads CASSSGRGELFF. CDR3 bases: TGTGCCAGCAGCTCGGGGCGAGGGGAGCTGTTTTTT. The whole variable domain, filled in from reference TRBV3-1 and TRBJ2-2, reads DTAVSQTPKYLVTQMGNDKSIKCEQNLGHDTMYWYKQDSKKFLKIMFSYNNKELIINETVPNRFSPKSPDKAHLNLHINSLELGDSAVYFCASSSGRGELFFGEGSRLTVL.

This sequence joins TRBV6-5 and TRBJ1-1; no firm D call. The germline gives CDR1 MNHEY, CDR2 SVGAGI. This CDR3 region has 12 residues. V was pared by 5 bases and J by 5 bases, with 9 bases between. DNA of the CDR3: TGTGCCAGCAGTAGAACATCAACTGAAGCTTTCTTT. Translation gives CASSRTSTEAFF.

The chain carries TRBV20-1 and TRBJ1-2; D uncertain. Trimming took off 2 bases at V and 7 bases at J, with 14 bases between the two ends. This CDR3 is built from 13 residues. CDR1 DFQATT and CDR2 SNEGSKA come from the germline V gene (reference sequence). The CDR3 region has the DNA TGCAGTGCTAGAACTCTGGGAGTAAGTGGCTACACCTTC. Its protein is CSARTLGVSGYTF.

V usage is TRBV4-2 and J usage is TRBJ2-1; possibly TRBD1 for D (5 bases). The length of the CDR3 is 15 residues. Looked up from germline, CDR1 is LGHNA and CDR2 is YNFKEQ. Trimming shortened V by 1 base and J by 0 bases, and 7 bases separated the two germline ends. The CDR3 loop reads CASSQGQNSYNEQFF. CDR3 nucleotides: TGTGCCAGCAGCCAAGGACAGAACTCCTACAATGAGCAGTTCTTC.

CDR3 residues: CASSGDSSSYEQYF. The DNA for the CDR3 is TGTGCCAGCAGTGGGGACAGCTCCTCCTACGAGCAGTACTTC. The chain joins TRBV28 to TRBJ2-7, with TRBD1 matching 7 bases. Germline assignment: CDR1 MDHEN and CDR2 SYDVKM. The junction had 4 bases not matched to a gene; V was cut back by 5 bases and J by 0 bases. The CDR3 has 14 amino acids.

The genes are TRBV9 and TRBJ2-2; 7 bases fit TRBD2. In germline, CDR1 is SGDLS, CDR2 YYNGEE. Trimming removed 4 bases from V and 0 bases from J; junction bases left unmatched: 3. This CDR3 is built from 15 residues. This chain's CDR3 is CASSKSGTNTGELFF. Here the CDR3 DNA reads TGTGCCAGCAGCAAAAGCGGGACGAACACCGGGGAGCTGTTTTTT.